One sample yielded the 12 T cell receptor beta chains listed below, sequenced in a study of CD8+CD57+ T cells in acquired aplastic anemia. CDR3 and TCR beta VDJ profiling relied on genomic DNA as the template. Each CDR3 protein gets one entry after TCRdb re-called the reads with MiXCR. The repertoire holds around 130,000 distinct CDR3 sequences, with about 48% as singletons. Sequencing was done on a sample of sorted CD4+, CD8+, or CD8+CD57+ T cells (not recorded which) from PBMCs. The source is a human donor in good health, serving as a control.

About this clonotype itself: Because it lacks the conserved phenylalanine or tryptophan at the end, this CDR3 is likely a read error. It is unclear where the CDR3 begins or ends on the DNA, so no DNA is shown, and the CDR3 is as TCRdb lists it. The chain is built from TRBV2 and TRBJ2-3; the table gives TRBD2 as D, unverified against the DNA. The CDR3 spans 15 residues, counting both ends. In germline, CDR1 is SNHLY, CDR2 FYNNEI. The CDR3 region is CASSSGTSGTDTRYL.

The chain uses TRBV7-9 and TRBJ2-7; D might be TRBD2 (5 bases). Trimming left V 0 bases short and J 5 bases short, with 14 bases between. Germline V CDR1 and CDR2: SEHNR, FQNEAQ (reference sequence). There are 15 residues in the CDR3. The CDR3 sequence is CASSLAEDWSHEQYF. In DNA form, the CDR3 reads TGTGCCAGCAGCTTAGCTGAGGACTGGTCCCACGAGCAGTACTTC. The variable domain in full, completed from reference TRBV7-9 and TRBJ2-7, reads DTGVSQNPRHKITKRGQNVTFRCDPISEHNRLYWYRQTLGQGPEFLTYFQNEAQLEKSRLLSDRFSAERPKGSFSTLEIQRTEQGDSAMYLCASSLAEDWSHEQYFGPGTRLTVT.

The rearrangement links TRBV30 to TRBJ2-7; D call uncertain. This CDR3 is built from 11 residues. V lost 2 bases and J 6 bases, leaving 8 bases between the germline ends. CDR1 is GTSNPN, CDR2 SVGIG, per germline (reference sequence). CDR3 amino acids: CAWSTGLEQYF. The CDR3 nucleotides are TGTGCCTGGAGTACCGGGCTCGAGCAGTACTTC.

The rearrangement links TRBV19 to TRBJ2-7, with TRBD1 matching over 11 bases. Germline V CDR1 and CDR2: LNHDA, SQIVND (reference sequence). CDR3 length: 14 residues. The V and J ends lost 4 bases and 3 bases, in that order; junction bases with no gene match: 2. The CDR3 DNA sequence: TGTGCCAGTAGTAAGGGACAGGGGGGCTACGAGCAGTACTTC. It yields the protein CASSKGQGGYEQYF.

The chain combines TRBV19 with TRBJ2-5; D is unresolved. The CDR3 covers 15 residues. V shed 3 bases and J shed 2 bases, with 13 bases lying between them. Germline lookup yields CDR1 LNHDA and CDR2 SQIVND (reference sequence). The CDR3 region has the DNA TGTGCCAGTAGTATCCGCCTCCGGCAGCAAGAGACCCAGTACTTC. Its protein product is CASSIRLRQQETQYF.

The CDR3 loop is CASRPSSGGAVNEQFF. CDR3 coding DNA: TGTGCCAGCAGGCCTTCTAGCGGGGGGGCAGTCAATGAGCAGTTCTTC. The chain recombines TRBV6-1 with TRBJ2-1, with 12 positions matching TRBD2. Germline trimming cut 6 bases from V and 6 bases from J; bases unmatched to any gene: 9. CDR1 is MNHNS, CDR2 SASEGT, per germline. The CDR3 spans 16 residues.

V usage is TRBV25-1 and J usage is TRBJ1-1, with 7 bases fitting TRBD1. CDR1 is MGHDK, CDR2 SYGVNS, per germline. The CDR3 has 15 residues. V was pared by 6 bases and J by 2 bases, with 9 bases of the junction left unmatched. The CDR3 sequence is CASSFEGQRNTEAFF. In nucleotides, the CDR3 is TGTGCCAGCAGCTTCGAGGGACAGCGTAACACTGAAGCTTTCTTT.

The rearrangement uses TRBV15 and TRBJ1-3; tentatively, D is TRBD1 (5 bases). The CDR3 extends over 14 amino acids. Germline V gene data show CDR1 as LNHNV and CDR2 as YYDKDF (reference sequence). Trimming stripped 1 base from V and 7 bases from J, with 11 bases between. The CDR3 DNA reads as TGTGCCACCAGCAGAGCTTGGGGGAAGAACACCATATATTTT. Translated, it gives CATSRAWGKNTIYF.

The count of this clonotype is one. The genes are TRBV10-3 and TRBJ2-7, with 9 bases identical to TRBD2. The CDR3 consists of 14 residues. Germline lookup yields CDR1 ENHRY and CDR2 SYGVKD. J lost 4 bases, V lost 4 bases, and 5 bases had no gene match. The CDR3 sequence: CAISGGSGGYEQYF. The CDR3 DNA is TGTGCCATCAGTGGGGGTAGCGGGGGATACGAGCAGTACTTC.

The chain has TRBV19 and TRBJ1-1; no clear D gene. This CDR3 is 13 amino acids long. V lost 4 bases, J lost 1 base, and 7 bases lay in between. From germline, CDR1 is LNHDA and CDR2 SQIVND (reference sequence). The CDR3 region has the DNA TGTGCCAGTAGTACGACCGCGAACACTGAAGCTTTCTTT. Translated, it gives CASSTTANTEAFF.

This clonotype was counted at least ten times. This chain links TRBV15 with TRBJ2-5, with TRBD2 as a possible D gene (5 bases). This CDR3 spans 13 amino acids. Trimming stripped 4 bases from V and 4 bases from J, with 10 bases between. Germline V gene data show CDR1 as LNHNV and CDR2 as YYDKDF (reference sequence). CDR3 protein: CATSIYGGETQYF. CDR3 DNA sequence: TGTGCCACCAGCATCTACGGAGGAGAGACCCAGTACTTC.

The chain carries TRBV7-8 and TRBJ1-5; D ambiguous. This CDR3 is 13 amino acids long. Looked up from germline, CDR1 is SGHVS and CDR2 is FQNEAQ. Trimming took off 5 bases at V and 6 bases at J, with 11 bases between the two ends. The chain's CDR3 is CASSHGVAQPQHF. DNA for the CDR3: TGTGCCAGCAGCCACGGGGTGGCTCAGCCCCAGCATTTT.